The 17 T cell receptor beta chains below were found in one sample sequenced in a study of blood T cells in healthy people across ages. A second PCR of roughly 7 to 11 cycles used a sample-barcoded 5' primer and a J-beta primer mix. TCRdb recomputed calls from the 5' RACE reads with MiXCR, one row per CDR3 protein. The table includes more than 750,000 distinct CDR3 sequences, roughly 28% detected once. The sample was also linked to a second study, of T cells of mothers and their children.

Sequences were obtained from blood. These TCRs come from a woman aged 35 to 49 in good health.

The chain combines TRBV6-2 or TRBV6-3 with TRBJ1-1; TRBD1 might be the D (5 bases). Germline-derived CDR1 and CDR2 are MNHEY and SVGEGT. V was clipped by 6 bases and J by 7 bases, with 12 bases between them. CDR3 length: 12 residues. The DNA for the CDR3 is TGTGCCAGCAGCGGGGTTCAGGGTGAAGCTTTCTTT. Its translation is CASSGVQGEAFF.

The genes are TRBV7-2 and TRBJ2-3, with D possibly being TRBD1 (6 bases). Trimming cost V 5 bases and J 4 bases, with 10 bases left between them. The CDR3 is 13 residues long. CDR1 and CDR2 (germline): SGHTA, FQGNSA. The CDR3 DNA follows: TGTGCCAGCAGCCAGCCAGGGGCAGATACGCAGTATTTT. This codes for CASSQPGADTQYF.

CDR3 in DNA: TGCAGCGCCGTGGTGGGGACAGGGGGCGGCTATGGCTACACCTTC. This gives the protein CSAVVGTGGGYGYTF. The genes are TRBV29-1 and TRBJ1-2, with 12 nucleotides matching TRBD1. Germline V gene sequence: CDR1 SQVTM, CDR2 ANQGSEA. V lost 7 bases to trimming and J lost 4 bases; unmatched junction nucleotides: 10. The CDR3 spans 15 residues.

Many counts were recorded for this clonotype. The chain is built from TRBV20-1 and TRBJ1-2; 8 positions match TRBD1. The V gene's germline CDR1 is DFQATT and CDR2 SNEGSKA (reference sequence). This CDR3 has 11 residues. V was clipped by 6 bases and J by 6 bases; unmatched bases: 3. This chain's CDR3 is CSATGQDGYTF. CDR3 coding DNA: TGCAGTGCAACGGGACAGGATGGCTACACCTTC.

This clonotype was picked up a small number of times. The chain carries TRBV7-2 and TRBJ2-7, with 7 bases identical to TRBD1. The CDR3 has 14 residues. V was pared by 4 bases and J by 5 bases, with 8 bases of the junction left unmatched. Germline assignment: CDR1 SGHTA and CDR2 FQGNSA. CDR3 amino acids: CASSSQGSLHEQYF. CDR3 DNA: TGTGCCAGCAGCTCACAGGGGTCCCTTCACGAGCAGTACTTC.

The table lists this clonotype with many counts. The V and J genes are TRBV25-1 and TRBJ2-1; D perhaps matches TRBD2 (5 bases). Trimming removed 3 bases at V and 10 bases at J, with 7 bases between. CDR1 is MGHDK, CDR2 SYGVNS, per germline. The CDR3 length is 11 residues. The CDR3 coding sequence is TGTGCCAGCAGTGAGACGGGGGAGCAGTTCTTC. It yields the protein CASSETGEQFF.

Comment on this clonotype: This may stem from a read error, because a much larger clone lies one nucleotide away. CDR3 in amino acids: CASGLIVGAETQYF. CDR3 DNA: TGTGCCAGCGGCTTAATTGTGGGAGCGGAGACCCAGTACTTC. The J gene is TRBJ2-5, the V gene TRBV7-9; possibly TRBD2 for D (5 bases). CDR3 length equals 14 residues. Germline lookup yields CDR1 SEHNR and CDR2 FQNEAQ (reference sequence).

There are many counts of this clonotype. This chain uses TRBV6-5 with TRBJ2-7; D is unresolved. The germline V and J ends were trimmed by 2 bases and 7 bases, with 18 bases remaining between them. Per germline, CDR1 MNHEY and CDR2 SVGAGI. The CDR3 totals 15 residues. This chain's CDR3 is CASSYGTATTNEQYF. The CDR3 nucleotides are TGTGCCAGCAGTTACGGTACAGCTACTACGAATGAGCAGTACTTC.

This clonotype was seen only a few times. V gene TRBV6-1 combines with J gene TRBJ2-1; no firm D call. In germline, CDR1 is MNHNS, CDR2 SASEGT. This CDR3 region has 13 residues. V gave up 5 bases and J gave up 4 bases, with 9 bases separating them. CDR3 region: CASSIPGYNEQFF. CDR3 coding DNA: TGTGCCAGCAGTATACCAGGATACAATGAGCAGTTCTTC.

This clonotype appeared a few times. The chain links TRBV7-8 to TRBJ2-3; D gene unclear. V was shortened by 2 bases and J by 2 bases, with 8 bases between the two germline ends. The CDR3 runs 14 residues. Looked up from germline, CDR1 is SGHVS and CDR2 is FQNEAQ. CDR3 protein: CASSLLSFTDTQYF. The CDR3 nucleotides are TGTGCCAGCAGCTTACTCTCCTTCACAGATACGCAGTATTTT.

This clonotype was found many times. The genes are TRBV5-1 and TRBJ2-7; D assignment may be TRBD1 or TRBD2 (5 bases each). The germline V and J ends were trimmed by 4 bases and 0 bases, with 17 bases remaining between them. In germline, CDR1 is SGHRS, CDR2 YFSETQ. CDR3 length equals 16 residues. In DNA form, the CDR3 reads TGCGCCAGCAGCCCAGACAGCACTAGTGGCTCCTACGAGCAGTACTTC. Translating it yields CASSPDSTSGSYEQYF.

This clonotype was found many times. The rearrangement joins TRBV7-3 to TRBJ2-5, with TRBD2 as a possible D gene (7 bases). Between the trimmed V and J ends, which lost 1 base and 2 bases, there was a span of 11 bases. This CDR3 has 15 amino acids. CDR1 is SGHTA, CDR2 FQGTGA, per germline. CDR3 protein: CASSLSGGVQETQYF. DNA of the CDR3: TGTGCCAGCAGCTTAAGCGGGGGCGTACAAGAGACCCAGTACTTC.

The V and J genes are TRBV5-1 and TRBJ2-3; 10 nucleotides line up with TRBD1. CDR1 is SGHRS and CDR2 is YFSETQ in the germline V gene. This CDR3 region has 16 residues. V shed 0 bases and J 5 bases; nucleotides not matched to a gene: 6. The CDR3 coding sequence is TGCGCCAGCAGCTTGGGGGACAGGGGATCGGGAGATACGCAGTATTTT. It encodes CASSLGDRGSGDTQYF.

This clonotype was seen more than once but under ten times. The rearrangement uses TRBV28 and TRBJ1-2, with TRBD1 as a possible D gene (6 bases). The CDR3 sequence is 15 residues long. Germline loops: CDR1 MDHEN, CDR2 SYDVKM. V shed 11 bases and J shed 6 bases, with 25 bases lying between them. CDR3 loop: CAGRQVGANPDGYTF. The CDR3 DNA reads as TGTGCCGGACGACAGGTCGGAGCGAATCCAGATGGCTACACCTTC.

This clonotype was found many times. The chain carries TRBV29-1 and TRBJ2-1; 12 bases line up with TRBD2. The CDR3 totals 14 residues. Germline V lookup: CDR1 SQVTM, CDR2 ANQGSEA. V shed 3 bases and J 10 bases; nucleotides not matched to a gene: 7. CDR3 bases: TGCAGCGTTGAGGCTAGCGGGGGGGCCTGGGAGCAGTTCTTC. Translation gives CSVEASGGAWEQFF.

The chain couples TRBV7-9 to TRBJ2-2; TRBD1 might be the D (6 bases). V gave up 5 bases and J gave up 1 base, with 11 bases separating them. Germline lookup yields CDR1 SEHNR and CDR2 FQNEAQ (reference sequence). The CDR3 contains 15 residues. The CDR3 loop is CASSDDRRNTGELFF. CDR3 coding DNA: TGTGCCAGCAGCGACGACAGGAGGAACACCGGGGAGCTGTTTTTT.

This clonotype has at least ten counts. This chain links TRBV4-3 with TRBJ2-5, with D possibly TRBD2 on 6 matching bases. The CDR3 sequence is 15 residues long. Trimming stripped 5 bases from V and 5 bases from J, with 18 bases between. Germline V gene data show CDR1 as LGHNA and CDR2 as YSLEER. This CDR3 reads CASSTRGRSGETQYF. CDR3 nucleotide sequence: TGCGCCAGCAGCACACGAGGACGGAGCGGGGAGACCCAGTACTTC.